This entry describes one TCR beta chain. The source of the sample is a study of blood T cell repertoires in COVID-19. About the research overall: Acute-phase and convalescent COVID-19 samples originated in the United States, Italy and Spain.

Produced via immunoSEQ multiplex PCR; TCRdb's table is partial and in-frame only. Of 400,000 or so clones listed, around 87% are singletons. V lost 2 bases and J lost 4; bases outside the gene matches: 4. Germline-derived CDR1 and CDR2 are MNHNY and SVGAGI (reference sequence). The CDR3 runs to 15 residues. The receptor was isolated from a human donor in a cohort sampled during active COVID-19. Specimen: peripheral blood. The rearrangement links TRBV6-6 to TRBJ1-3; TRBD1 agrees at 8 bases. CDR3 DNA sequence: TGTGCCAGCAGTTACAGCCGGGACAGGGGAAACACCATATATTTT. Translated, it gives CASSYSRDRGNTIYF.